The sequence of this T cell receptor beta chain was determined in a study of identical twins. Regarding the study as a whole: Researchers caution that invariant MAIT and iNKT cells could partly confound zero-insertion analyses.

With V trimmed by 7 bases and J by 9 bases, 14 bases remained unmatched. In germline, CDR1 is MDHEN, CDR2 SYDVKM. The CDR3 totals 15 residues. This clonotype turned up a few times. Its matching antigen is unknown. The authors used template switching to add a universal primer site and gave cDNA unique molecular identifiers. TCRdb redid the calling of the 5' RACE reads with MiXCR, one entry per CDR3 protein. The table includes some 240,000 distinct CDR3 sequences, about 8.3% detected once. This sample also belongs to another study, concerning yellow fever vaccine responses in identical twins. Per that study: Twins reportedly mounted vaccine T cell responses that seemed partly convergent, partly personalized.

The receptor's source is a woman aged 18 to 35 in good health. The sample was CD8+ T cells sorted from blood. The V and J genes are TRBV28 and TRBJ2-1; the match to TRBD1 covers 8 bases. CDR3 amino acids: CASTPWGRGLSEQFF. As DNA, the CDR3 is TGTGCCAGCACCCCCTGGGGCAGGGGGCTCAGTGAGCAGTTCTTC.